The present TCR beta chain was sequenced within a study of T cell responses to AZD1222 COVID-19 vaccine. Here immunoSEQ multiplex PCR was the method, and the copy in TCRdb shows in-frame clones only, minus some. The table shows fewer than 120,000 clones, with 80% to 90% occurring only once. This clone came up once. Sample: peripheral blood, taken 28 days after the second AZD1222 dose. The TCR originated in an adult who received the AZD1222 COVID-19 vaccine.

The CDR3 sequence: CASSTGMNYNEQFF. In DNA form, the CDR3 reads TGTGCCAGCAGCACAGGGATGAACTACAATGAGCAGTTCTTC. The chain employs TRBV6-5 and TRBJ2-1, with a weak D call TRBD1 (6 bases). The CDR3 sequence is 14 residues long. V was trimmed by 6 bases and J by 3 bases, leaving 12 bases between them. Germline V gene lookup returns CDR1 MNHEY and CDR2 SVGAGI.